This TCR beta chain was captured in a study of cytomegalovirus exposure and HLA in healthy donors. TCRdb keeps only in-frame clones here, not all; method: immunoSEQ multiplex PCR. The table includes some 140,000 clones, around 84% detected once. The CDR3 is 13 residues long. V lost 3 bases and J 2 bases, leaving 8 bases between the germline ends. From germline, CDR1 is SEHNR and CDR2 FQNEAQ (reference sequence). Material: PBMCs. The genes are TRBV7-9 and TRBJ2-7; D is perhaps TRBD1 (6 bases). The source of this sequence is a human donor in good health. This CDR3 reads CASSFGGPYEQYF. For the CDR3, the DNA is TGTGCCAGCAGCTTTGGGGGCCCCTACGAGCAGTACTTC. Based on the CDR3 plus reference TRBV7-9 and TRBJ2-7, the full variable domain is DTGVSQNPRHKITKRGQNVTFRCDPISEHNRLYWYRQTLGQGPEFLTYFQNEAQLEKSRLLSDRFSAERPKGSFSTLEIQRTEQGDSAMYLCASSFGGPYEQYFGPGTRLTVT.